This entry lists 20 T cell receptor delta chains sequenced from one sample in a study of delta chain sequences of gamma delta T cells (dated by TCRdb to 2015 to 2018). The library was obtained by 5' RACE. Sequencing took place on an Illumina MiSeq. TCRdb reprocessed the public data with the CATT caller; entries with the same nucleotide sequence were combined afterwards. The sample data list under 2,500 delta-chain clones, and under 30% of these were observed just once. The top ten clonotypes cover approximately 16% of the sample. Sequencing was done on a sample of either unsorted cells or a sorted T cell fraction (not recorded which). The receptors here all came from a human donor in good health.

In regard to this clone: This likely came from a read error, as a far larger clone is one base away. This CDR3 reads CACDRLGDQVPWDTRQMFF. Written as DNA, the CDR3 is TGTGCCTGTGACAGGTTGGGGGACCAAGTCCCCTGGGACACCCGACAGATGTTTTTC. V gene TRDV2 combines with J gene TRDJ3; 7 bases map to TRDD3. Looked up from germline, CDR1 is GEAIGNYY and CDR2 is EKD. With V trimmed by 2 bases and J by 2 bases, 11 bases remained unmatched. CDR3 length: 19 amino acids.

This clone is classed as medium-sized. The rearrangement joins TRDV2 to TRDJ1; the D gene is possibly TRDD3 (6 bases). The germline CDR1 and CDR2 sequences are GEAIGNYY and EKD. V lost 0 bases and J 4 bases, leaving 8 bases between the germline ends. The CDR3 is 13 residues long. The CDR3 loop reads CACDTWGDDKLIF. The CDR3 bases are TGTGCCTGTGACACCTGGGGGGACGATAAACTCATCTTT.

This clone occurred once. This probably arose from a read error, given a far larger clone one base away. The sample carries other DNA sequences with the same CDR3. V usage is TRDV2 and J usage is TRDJ3; 11 bases are a match to TRDD3. Germline V gives CDR1 GEAIGNYY, CDR2 EKD. The CDR3 is 21 residues long. Germline trimming cut 0 bases from V and 5 bases from J; bases unmatched to any gene: 14. The CDR3 region is CACDTGALLGDTTRDTRQMFF. As DNA, the CDR3 is TGTGCCTGTGACACCGGGGCCTTGCTGGGGGATACTACCCGGGACACCCGACAGATGTTTTTC.

This clone is deemed medium-sized. CDR3 region: CACDPLGDHTDKLIF. The CDR3 DNA is TGTGCCTGTGACCCCCTGGGGGACCACACCGATAAACTCATCTTT. V is TRDV2 and J is TRDJ1, with 8 bases lining up with TRDD3. Germline trimming cut 3 bases from V and 0 bases from J; bases unmatched to any gene: 5. Germline V gene lookup returns CDR1 GEAIGNYY and CDR2 EKD. The CDR3 has 15 residues.

The rearrangement joins TRDV2 to TRDJ1; 8 bases are shared with TRDD3. The CDR3 is made up of 21 amino acids. The V gene's germline CDR1 is GEAIGNYY and CDR2 EKD. The trim removed 0 bases at V and 1 base at J, leaving 21 bases unmatched. The DNA of the CDR3 is TGTGCCTGTGACACCTTAGCAGACCCCATAGGGGATACTCGGAGCACCGATAAACTCATCTTT. Its protein product is CACDTLADPIGDTRSTDKLIF.

This clone was observed a handful of times. This chain joins TRDV2 and TRDJ1; 9 bases agree with TRDD3. Trimming at V came to 3 bases and at J to 0 bases, leaving 10 bases not matched to a gene. Germline V lookup: CDR1 GEAIGNYY, CDR2 EKD. This CDR3 has 17 residues. The CDR3 loop is CACDSVSAGGYTDKLIF. The CDR3 region has the DNA TGTGCCTGTGACTCAGTCAGTGCTGGGGGATACACCGATAAACTCATCTTT.

The chain couples TRDV2 to TRDJ1; 10 bases fit TRDD3. The V gene's germline CDR1 is GEAIGNYY and CDR2 EKD. The ends lost 0 bases at V and 4 bases at J; junction bases unmatched: 13. CDR3 length equals 18 residues. The CDR3 loop reads CACDTLGGDTSGHDKLIF. CDR3 nucleotides: TGTGCCTGTGACACCCTCGGGGGGGATACGTCCGGACACGATAAACTCATCTTT.

By share, this clone ranks as medium-sized. The chain is built from TRDV2 and TRDJ1; 13 bases line up with TRDD3. J gave up 1 base and V 4 bases, and 8 bases lay outside the gene matches. This CDR3 contains 17 residues. The germline V gene encodes CDR1 GEAIGNYY and CDR2 EKD. The CDR3 DNA reads as TGTGCCTGTGAATTACTGGGGGATACGCGGGGCACCGATAAACTCATCTTT. Amino acids: CACELLGDTRGTDKLIF.

Judged by abundance, this clone is medium-sized. This chain links TRDV2 with TRDJ1; D possibly corresponds to TRDD2 (5 bases). V shed 1 base and J shed 0 bases, with 23 bases lying between them. This CDR3 comprises 19 residues. Germline V gene sequence: CDR1 GEAIGNYY, CDR2 EKD. For the CDR3, the DNA is TGTGCCTGTGACACGGTCGACCGATTAGCTTCCGATGACACCGATAAACTCATCTTT. Residues: CACDTVDRLASDDTDKLIF.

The J gene is TRDJ1, the V gene TRDV2; 12 bases fit TRDD3. The length of the CDR3 is 20 residues. Germline loops: CDR1 GEAIGNYY, CDR2 EKD. The J segment lost 2 bases and the V segment lost 3 bases, leaving 18 bases of the junction unmatched. DNA of the CDR3: TGTGCCTGTGACCCCCTAGTACTGGGGGATACTTCTTTCCAGACCGATAAACTCATCTTT. This codes for CACDPLVLGDTSFQTDKLIF.

V gene TRDV2 combines with J gene TRDJ1; 8 nucleotides agree with TRDD3. V lost 3 bases and J lost 4; bases outside the gene matches: 12. The CDR3 loop spans 16 amino acids. CDR1 is GEAIGNYY, CDR2 EKD, per germline. CDR3 in DNA: TGTGCCTGTGACTTATTACTGGGGGGCCCTGACGATAAACTCATCTTT. Amino acid sequence: CACDLLLGGPDDKLIF.

Points on this clone: One base away lies a much larger clone, so this may be a sequencing read error. The V gene is TRDV2, the J gene TRDJ1; maybe TRDD2 (6 bases). CDR1 GEAIGNYY and CDR2 EKD come from the germline V gene. Trimming took 3 bases from V and 4 from J, leaving 23 bases between them. The length of the CDR3 is 17 residues. Here the CDR3 reads CACDAVEGSSYGDKLIF. In DNA form, the CDR3 reads TGTGCCTGTGACGCCGTGGAGGGATCCTCCTACGGCGATAAACTCATCTTT.

Remarks on this clone: Translating this DNA gives a protein that differs at residue 10 from the TCRdb one, which belongs to a much larger clone; a read error is likely, and the protein shown is this translation. V usage is TRDV2 and J usage is TRDJ1, with 7 bases matching TRDD3. The germline V gene has CDR1 GEAIGNYY and CDR2 EKD. This CDR3 has 18 residues. With V trimmed by 0 bases and J by 1 base, 13 bases remained unmatched. In nucleotides, the CDR3 is TGTGCCTGTGACACCTTGATTGGGGGAGACGCCAGCACCGATAAACTCATCTTT. Translated, it gives CACDTLIGGDASTDKLIF.

As to this clone: A far larger clone is one nucleotide away, so this likely arose from a read error. The V gene was left uncalled, and the J gene is TRDJ1; the D segment call TRDD3 is taken from the table without a DNA check. The CDR3 has 19 residues. The CDR3 spells CASPTTIYWGITYTDKRIF. CDR3 coding DNA: TGTGCCTCCCCAACAACCATATACTGGGGGATAACCTACACCGATAAACGCATCTTT.

This chain links TRDV2 with TRDJ1; 8 positions agree with TRDD3. The CDR3 extends over 18 amino acids. Germline V CDR1 and CDR2: GEAIGNYY, EKD. With V trimmed by 0 bases and J by 2 bases, 13 bases remained unmatched. The CDR3 bases are TGTGCCTGTGACACCGTACTGGGGGCCCCCCAAAGGACCGATAAACTCATCTTT. This encodes CACDTVLGAPQRTDKLIF.

This clone is a singleton in its sample. A read error likely explains this, since a far larger clone differs by one base. The V gene is TRDV2, the J gene TRDJ3, with 9 bases aligning to TRDD3. J lost 0 bases, V lost 3 bases, and 8 bases had no gene match. The CDR3 has 19 residues. The germline CDR1 and CDR2 sequences are GEAIGNYY and EKD. Here the CDR3 DNA reads TGTGCCTGTGACCACTTACTGGGGGAGAGCTCCTGGGACACCCGACAGATGTTTTTC. Protein sequence: CACDHLLGESSWDTRQMFF.

This clone has a handful of counts. With a far larger clone one base away, a read error is the likely cause. The rearrangement joins TRDV2 to TRDJ1; 8 bases map to TRDD3. CDR1 and CDR2 (germline): GEAIGNYY, EKD. The CDR3 has 22 residues. The ends lost 3 bases at V and 0 bases at J; junction bases unmatched: 26. CDR3 sequence reads: CACDSVEPHRGGISQNTDKLIF. Written as DNA, the CDR3 is TGTGCCTGTGACTCCGTGGAACCACATAGGGGGGGGATAAGCCAGAACACCGATAAACTCATCTTT.

A word on this clone: A far larger clone is one nucleotide away, so this likely arose from a read error. The V gene is TRDV2, the J gene TRDJ1, with D possibly TRDD3 on 5 matching bases. This CDR3 contains 14 residues. Germline V lookup: CDR1 GEAIGNYY, CDR2 EKD. CDR3 amino acids: CSCEALGYTDKLIF. CDR3 sequence (DNA): TGTTCCTGTGAAGCCTTGGGGTACACCGATAAACTCATCTTT.

In its sample, this clone was seen a few times. This chain joins TRDV2 and TRDJ1; 7 positions match TRDD3. J lost 2 bases, V lost 0 bases, and 8 bases had no gene match. CDR1 is GEAIGNYY, CDR2 EKD, per germline. This CDR3 is built from 16 residues. The CDR3 region is CACDTVLGVPTDKLIF. CDR3 DNA: TGTGCCTGTGACACCGTGCTGGGGGTGCCAACCGATAAACTCATCTTT.

This clone qualifies as medium-sized. V is TRDV2 and J is TRDJ1, with 11 nucleotides matching TRDD3. CDR1 is GEAIGNYY and CDR2 is EKD in the germline V gene. V gave up 2 bases and J gave up 1 base; unmatched junction bases: 2. CDR3 size: 15 residues. CDR3 DNA sequence: TGTGCCTGTGACAGCTGGGGGATACCCACCGATAAACTCATCTTT. Its protein is CACDSWGIPTDKLIF.